The sequence of this T cell receptor beta chain was determined in a study of blood T cells in healthy people across ages. Study-wide points: From one million sequenced T cells, diversity estimates were lower bounds. Both naive CD4+ cell counts and diversity were greater in long-lived donors than in aged donors.

Notes on this clonotype: Its antigen is not identified.

Each individual donor underwent a draw of ten milliliters of peripheral blood. The authors extracted at least 6 micrograms of total RNA per sample. V lost 7 bases and J 10 bases, leaving 20 bases between the germline ends. This CDR3 is 12 amino acids long. The germline CDR1 and CDR2 sequences are SQVTM and ANQGSEA. With a J-beta primer mix and a sample-barcoded 5' primer, a second PCR ran 7 to 11 cycles. TCRdb processed the 5' RACE reads anew with MiXCR; each CDR3 protein has one entry. The top ten hold approximately 4% of the sample, which has 1.5 million or so distinct CDR3 sequences, less than 45% seen once.

The receptor's source is a woman in her late teens or twenties in good health. What was sequenced was blood. The V and J genes are TRBV29-1 and TRBJ2-7; TRBD2 might be the D (7 bases). In DNA, the CDR3 is TGCAGCGGCTCCCAGGCTGGGGGGGCCCAGTACTTC. This encodes CSGSQAGGAQYF.